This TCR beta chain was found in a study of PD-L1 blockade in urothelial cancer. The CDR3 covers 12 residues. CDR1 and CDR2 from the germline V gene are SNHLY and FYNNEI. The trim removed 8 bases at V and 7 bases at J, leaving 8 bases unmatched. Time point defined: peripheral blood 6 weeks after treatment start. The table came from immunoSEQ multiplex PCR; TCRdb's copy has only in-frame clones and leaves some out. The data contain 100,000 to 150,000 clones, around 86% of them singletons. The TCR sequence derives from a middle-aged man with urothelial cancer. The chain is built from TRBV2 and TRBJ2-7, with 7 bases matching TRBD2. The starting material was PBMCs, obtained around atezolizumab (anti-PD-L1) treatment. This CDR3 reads CASLSLGGEQYF. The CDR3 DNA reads TGTGCCAGCCTCTCTCTCGGGGGGGAGCAGTACTTC. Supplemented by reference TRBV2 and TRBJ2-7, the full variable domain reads EPEVTQTPSHQVTQMGQEVILRCVPISNHLYFYWYRQILGQKVEFLVSFYNNEISEKSEIFDDQFSVERPDGSNFTLKIRSTKLEDSAMYFCASLSLGGEQYFGPGTRLTVT.